This note documents a single T cell receptor (beta chain) sequence. The length of the CDR3 is 15 residues. The germline V gene has CDR1 SGHKS and CDR2 YYEKEE (reference sequence). Trimming stripped 0 bases from V and 3 bases from J, with 13 bases between. Those enrolled in Seattle joined during active infection and were followed longitudinally afterward. The table came from immunoSEQ multiplex PCR; TCRdb's copy has only in-frame clones and leaves some out. Counted here are almost 200,000 clones, 75% to 85% occurring once; the ten biggest clones make up around 5.9%. This record belongs to a study of blood T cell repertoires in COVID-19. Study-wide context: Acute and convalescent COVID-19 samples came from the United States, Italy and Spain. Sample material is recorded as cDNA or gDNA derived from T cells, B-cell-depleted T cells, or PBMCs.

This TCR came from a middle-aged woman with COVID-19, enrolled during active disease. The material sequenced was peripheral blood. This rearrangement joins TRBV5-5 to TRBJ2-7, with a weak D call TRBD2 (5 bases). CDR3 nucleotide sequence: TGTGCCAGCAGCTTGGTAACCGCTCGGGGCTACGAGCAGTACTTC. It is translated as CASSLVTARGYEQYF.